This passage covers 22 T cell receptor beta chains from one sample sequenced in a study of blood T cell repertoires in COVID-19. TCRdb's copy holds only in-frame clones and misses some; the assay was immunoSEQ multiplex PCR. Among around 200,000 clones listed, 75% to 90% were seen once. Sequencing was done on a sample of PBMCs or T cells enriched from blood (not recorded which). The receptors originated from a woman aged 30 to 39 who had been exposed to COVID-19.

The chain recombines TRBV7-2 with TRBJ1-5, with D unclear. Between the trimmed V and J ends, which lost 1 base and 7 bases, there was a span of 11 bases. CDR1 is SGHTA and CDR2 is FQGNSA in the germline V gene. The CDR3 is 14 residues long. CDR3 coding DNA: TGTGCCAGCAGCTTAGAGTCCGGGGAACAGCCCCAGCATTTT. Amino acid sequence: CASSLESGEQPQHF.

This clone was picked up one time. The chain joins TRBV7-6 to TRBJ1-3; D gene uncertain. With 7 bases removed from V and 0 bases from J, the gap between germline ends came to 10 bases. This CDR3 is 14 amino acids long. CDR1 and CDR2 (germline): SGHVS, FNYEAQ. The CDR3 region is CASTAEISGNTIYF. The CDR3 DNA sequence: TGTGCCAGCACCGCTGAGATCTCTGGAAACACCATATATTTT.

This sequence joins TRBV27 and TRBJ1-6, with D possibly matching TRBD1 (6 bases). The length of the CDR3 is 15 residues. From germline, CDR1 is MNHEY and CDR2 SMNVEV (reference sequence). Trimming pared 5 bases from V and 9 bases from J, leaving 17 bases between. DNA of the CDR3: TGTGCCAGCAGTGCCACAGGGCCGGCGGGTTCACCCCTCCACTTT. Translating it yields CASSATGPAGSPLHF.

The chain combines TRBV9 with TRBJ1-2; D is unclear. This CDR3 comprises 15 residues. V was pared by 5 bases and J by 0 bases, with 14 bases between. Germline CDR1 reads SGDLS; CDR2 reads YYNGEE. CDR3 residues: CASRSLGSSNYGYTF. CDR3 DNA: TGTGCCAGCAGGAGCTTGGGCAGTTCTAACTATGGCTACACCTTC. The full variable domain, completed using reference TRBV9 and TRBJ1-2, is DSGVTQTPKHLITATGQRVTLRCSPRSGDLSVYWYQQSLDQGLQFLIQYYNGEERAKGNILERFSAQQFPDLHSELNLSSLELGDSALYFCASRSLGSSNYGYTFGSGTRLTVV.

The chain is built from TRBV3-1 (or the pseudogene TRBV3-2) and TRBJ2-2, with D possibly being TRBD1 (5 bases). The CDR3 is 12 residues long. The V gene's germline CDR1 is LGHDT and CDR2 YNNKEL (reference sequence). Deletions cut 4 bases from V and 10 bases from J, with 10 bases between. Here the CDR3 DNA reads TGTGCCAGCAGCCTTAGGACAATGGAGCTGTTTTTT. It specifies CASSLRTMELFF.

This clone has a single count. V gene TRBV9 combines with J gene TRBJ2-7, with D possibly being TRBD2 (5 bases). From germline, CDR1 is SGDLS and CDR2 YYNGEE. Between the trimmed V and J ends, which lost 0 bases and 6 bases, there was a span of 13 bases. This CDR3 region has 14 residues. The CDR3 spells CASSVGPEGSEQYF. As DNA, the CDR3 is TGTGCCAGCAGCGTAGGGCCTGAGGGTAGCGAGCAGTACTTC.

This clone was picked up a small number of times. J is TRBJ2-7 and V is TRBV5-1; 8 nucleotides agree with TRBD1. This CDR3 is built from 14 residues. The ends lost 7 bases at V and 3 bases at J; junction bases unmatched: 9. Germline V gene data show CDR1 as SGHRS and CDR2 as YFSETQ. CDR3 residues: CASSQTGGVYEQYF. In nucleotides, the CDR3 is TGCGCCAGCTCGCAAACAGGGGGAGTCTACGAGCAGTACTTC.

This clone was detected only a few times. V usage is TRBV19 and J usage is TRBJ2-7; 8 nucleotides match TRBD1. This CDR3 has 15 residues. Germline values: CDR1 LNHDA, CDR2 SQIVND (reference sequence). With 3 bases clipped from V and 6 bases from J, the junction kept 10 bases outside the gene matches. CDR3 protein: CASSIRQGYTGEQYF. CDR3 nucleotide sequence: TGTGCCAGTAGTATCCGACAGGGGTATACGGGCGAGCAGTACTTC.

This rearrangement joins TRBV5-5 to TRBJ2-2; D may be TRBD2 (6 bases). V lost 0 bases and J 9 bases, leaving 18 bases between the germline ends. In germline, CDR1 is SGHKS, CDR2 YYEKEE (reference sequence). This CDR3 is built from 16 residues. Here the CDR3 reads CASSLVGGGSMWELFF. The DNA of the CDR3 is TGTGCCAGCAGCTTGGTGGGAGGCGGTAGCATGTGGGAGCTGTTTTTT.

The chain couples TRBV5-1 to TRBJ1-5; no clear D gene. The CDR3 is 14 residues long. Germline V gene sequence: CDR1 SGHRS, CDR2 YFSETQ. Trimming removed 5 bases from V and 2 bases from J, with 11 bases in between. CDR3 in DNA: TGCGCCAGCAGTGTTGACGGGGGCAATCAGCCCCAGCATTTT. Residues: CASSVDGGNQPQHF.

The rearrangement uses TRBV6-1 and TRBJ1-2; D uncertain. Germline lookup yields CDR1 MNHNS and CDR2 SASEGT. CDR3 length equals 13 residues. V was cut by 1 base and J by 7 bases, with 10 bases left in between. The CDR3 region is CASSEVGPGGYTF. In nucleotides, the CDR3 is TGTGCCAGCAGTGAAGTTGGGCCCGGTGGCTACACCTTC.

This rearrangement joins TRBV29-1 to TRBJ2-1, with 7 bases identical to TRBD1. J was trimmed by 2 bases and V by 4 bases; bases with no gene match: 8. The CDR3 covers 15 residues. Germline V gives CDR1 SQVTM, CDR2 ANQGSEA. The CDR3 bases are TGCAGCGTTGTTCCCTCCGGGACAGCCTACAATGAGCAGTTCTTC. It specifies CSVVPSGTAYNEQFF.

This chain joins TRBV11-2 and TRBJ2-7; 8 nucleotides line up with TRBD1. Germline CDR1 is SGHAT and CDR2 is FQNNGV. After removal of 4 bases from V and 0 bases from J, the junction contained 2 bases not matched to a gene. This CDR3 comprises 14 residues. The CDR3, as DNA: TGTGCCAGCAGCTCCACAGGGGGCTCCTACGAGCAGTACTTC. This translates into CASSSTGGSYEQYF.

V and J are TRBV15 and TRBJ1-2; no clear D gene. Between the trimmed V and J ends, which lost 8 bases and 5 bases, there was a span of 12 bases. The CDR3 has 12 amino acids. Germline values: CDR1 LNHNV, CDR2 YYDKDF (reference sequence). The CDR3 sequence is CATLSYPYGYTF. In nucleotides, the CDR3 is TGTGCCACCCTGTCTTATCCTTATGGCTACACCTTC.

This chain's CDR3 is CASGEWVYQEQYF. In DNA form, the CDR3 reads TGTGCCAGCGGGGAGTGGGTATACCAAGAGCAGTACTTC. J is TRBJ2-7 and V is TRBV6-5, with D possibly being TRBD2 (5 bases). Germline-derived CDR1 and CDR2 are MNHEY and SVGAGI. The length of the CDR3 is 13 residues. V lost 8 bases and J 7 bases, leaving 18 bases between the germline ends.

V gene TRBV21-1 combines with J gene TRBJ1-4; the D segment call TRBD1 is taken from the table without a DNA check. TRBV21-1 is flagged as a pseudogene. The CDR3 length is 13 residues. The CDR3 loop reads CASSRPRNEKLFF. Written as DNA, the CDR3 is TGTGCCAGCAGCAGGCCCCGTAATGAAAAACTGTTTTTT.

This clone came up once. This rearrangement joins TRBV6-1 to TRBJ1-4, with 7 bases matching TRBD1. This CDR3 comprises 17 residues. V dropped 4 bases and J dropped 2; count of bases not matched to a gene: 10. Per germline, CDR1 MNHNS and CDR2 SASEGT. CDR3 region: CASSAGRQGGTNEKLFF. CDR3 in DNA: TGTGCCAGCAGTGCCGGCAGACAGGGCGGGACTAATGAAAAACTGTTTTTT.

The rearrangement joins TRBV24-1 to TRBJ2-3; D uncertain. This CDR3 region has 13 residues. In germline, CDR1 is KGHDR, CDR2 SFDVKD. V lost 5 bases and J 0 bases, leaving 5 bases between the germline ends. The CDR3 bases are TGTGCCACCAGTGCCCCTAGCACAGATACGCAGTATTTT. It is translated as CATSAPSTDTQYF.

The chain carries TRBV12-5 and TRBJ1-6; 12 bases agree with TRBD1. In germline, CDR1 is LGHNT, CDR2 FRNRAP. CDR3 length: 16 amino acids. V dropped 0 bases and J dropped 10; count of bases not matched to a gene: 4. Here the CDR3 DNA reads TGTGCTAGTGGTTTGGTAGGGGGGACAGGGGGCTCACCCCTCCACTTT. This codes for CASGLVGGTGGSPLHF.

The chain employs TRBV30 and TRBJ1-1; 8 bases align to TRBD1. Germline trimming cut 5 bases from V and 4 bases from J; bases unmatched to any gene: 6. The CDR3 sequence is 13 residues long. Germline lookup yields CDR1 GTSNPN and CDR2 SVGIG (reference sequence). The CDR3 reads CAWGQGRGTEAFF. The CDR3 DNA sequence: TGTGCCTGGGGACAGGGAAGGGGCACTGAAGCTTTCTTT.

In nucleotides, the CDR3 is TGTGCCAGCAGCGAAGGTCTCCATTCGGAGGACATTCAGTACTTC. The encoded protein is CASSEGLHSEDIQYF. The rearrangement uses TRBV3-1 (or the pseudogene TRBV3-2) and TRBJ2-4; TRBD2 might be the D (5 bases). Deletions cut 5 bases from V and 8 bases from J, with 19 bases between. The V gene's germline CDR1 is LGHDT and CDR2 YNNKEL (reference sequence). CDR3 length: 15 amino acids.

The CDR3 loop reads CAISDRTGKETQYF. The CDR3 nucleotides are TGTGCCATCAGTGACAGGACAGGGAAAGAGACCCAGTACTTC. The V call is TRBV10-3, the J call TRBJ2-5; 8 bases map to TRBD1. CDR1 is ENHRY, CDR2 SYGVKD, per germline. The CDR3 has 14 amino acids. Trimming cost V 3 bases and J 3 bases; bases outside gene matches: 3.